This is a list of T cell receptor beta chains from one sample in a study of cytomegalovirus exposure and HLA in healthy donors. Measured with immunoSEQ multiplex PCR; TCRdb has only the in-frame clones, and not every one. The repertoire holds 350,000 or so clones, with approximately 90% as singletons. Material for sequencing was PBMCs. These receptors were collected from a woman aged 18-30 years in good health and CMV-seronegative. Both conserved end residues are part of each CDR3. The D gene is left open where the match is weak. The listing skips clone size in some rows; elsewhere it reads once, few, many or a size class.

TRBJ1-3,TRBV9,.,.,CASSVGVGPGNTIYF,TGTGCCAGCAGCGTAGGTGTGGGGCCTGGAAACACCATATATTTT
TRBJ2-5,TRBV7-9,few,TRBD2,CASSLGGEGTQYF,TGTGCCAGCAGCTTAGGTGGGGAGGGGACCCAGTACTTC
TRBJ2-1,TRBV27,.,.,CASSLDLSMRWNEQFF,TGTGCCAGCAGTCTCGATCTCTCTATGAGATGGAATGAGCAGTTCTTC
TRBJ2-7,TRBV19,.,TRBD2,CASSSPPPPDGRGSYEQYF,TGTGCCAGTAGTAGTCCCCCTCCACCTGACGGGAGGGGGTCCTACGAGCAGTACTTC
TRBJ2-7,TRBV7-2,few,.,CASSFGNYEQYF,TGTGCCAGCAGCTTCGGGAACTACGAGCAGTACTTC
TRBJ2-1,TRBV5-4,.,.,CASSLARAGSYNEQFF,TGTGCCAGCAGCTTGGCGAGAGCGGGCTCCTACAATGAGCAGTTCTTC
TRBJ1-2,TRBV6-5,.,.,CASSKGSGYGYTF,TGTGCCAGCAGTAAAGGGAGTGGGTATGGCTACACCTTC
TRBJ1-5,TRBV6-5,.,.,CASSYQGSSQPQHF,TGTGCCAGCAGTTATCAGGGAAGCAGTCAGCCCCAGCATTTT
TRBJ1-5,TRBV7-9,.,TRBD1,CASSSRAGTGGHQPQHF,TGTGCCAGCAGCTCCCGCGCTGGGACAGGGGGCCATCAGCCCCAGCATTTT
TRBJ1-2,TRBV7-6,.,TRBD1,CASSSRTGLNYGYTF,TGTGCCAGCAGCTCCCGGACAGGGCTTAACTATGGCTACACCTTC
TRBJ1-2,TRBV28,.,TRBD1,CASSLWDRSNYGYTF,TGTGCCAGCAGTTTGTGGGACAGGTCCAACTATGGCTACACCTTC
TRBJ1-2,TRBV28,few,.,CASSWGGYGYTF,TGTGCCAGCAGTTGGGGGGGCTATGGCTACACCTTC
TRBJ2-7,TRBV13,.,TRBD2,CASSLVAGADEQYF,TGTGCCAGCAGCTTAGTGGCGGGAGCGGACGAGCAGTACTTC
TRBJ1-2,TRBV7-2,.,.,CASSSTLGGFYGYTF,TGTGCCAGCAGCTCTACCTTAGGAGGGTTCTATGGCTACACCTTC
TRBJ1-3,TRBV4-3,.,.,CASSQDEYSGNTIYF,TGCGCCAGCAGCCAAGATGAGTACTCTGGAAACACCATATATTTT
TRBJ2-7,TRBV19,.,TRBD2,CASSIASGFYEQYF,TGTGCCAGTAGTATAGCTAGCGGGTTCTACGAGCAGTACTTC
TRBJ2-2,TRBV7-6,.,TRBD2,CASSLQPKGGLVTGELFF,TGTGCCAGCAGCTTACAACCTAAAGGGGGACTAGTCACCGGGGAGCTGTTTTTT
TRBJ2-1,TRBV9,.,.,CASSVGPDYRPYNEQFF,TGTGCCAGCAGCGTGGGTCCGGACTATAGACCGTACAATGAGCAGTTCTTC
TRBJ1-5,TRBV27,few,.,CASIAEGLQHF,TGTGCCAGCATTGCAGAGGGTCTCCAGCATTTT
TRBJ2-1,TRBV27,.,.,CASSLTKGRANEQFF,TGTGCCAGCAGCCTCACGAAAGGGAGAGCCAATGAGCAGTTCTTC
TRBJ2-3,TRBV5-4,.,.,CASSLSAGLADTQYF,TGTGCCAGCAGCTTGTCGGCAGGGTTGGCAGATACGCAGTATTTT
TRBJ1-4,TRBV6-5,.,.,CASSKGRANEKLFF,TGTGCCAGCAGTAAAGGGAGGGCTAATGAAAAACTGTTTTTT
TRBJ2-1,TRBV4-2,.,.,CASSQKLGADEQFF,TGTGCCAGCAGCCAAAAACTGGGGGCCGATGAGCAGTTCTTC
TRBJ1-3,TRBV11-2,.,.,CASSLSTGRDIGNTIYF,TGTGCCAGCAGCTTGTCGACAGGTAGAGATATCGGAAACACCATATATTTT
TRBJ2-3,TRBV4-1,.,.,CASSQATDTDSTDTQYF,TGCGCCAGCAGCCAAGCAACGGACACCGATAGCACAGATACGCAGTATTTT
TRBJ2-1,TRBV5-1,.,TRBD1,CASSPQTGGWYNEQFF,TGCGCCAGCAGCCCCCAGACAGGGGGCTGGTACAATGAGCAGTTCTTC
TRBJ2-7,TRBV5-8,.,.,CASSPQDSSYEQYF,TGTGCCAGCAGCCCTCAGGACAGCTCCTACGAGCAGTACTTC
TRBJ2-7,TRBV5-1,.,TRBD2,CASSTSSGGYEQYF,TGCGCCAGCAGCACATCCTCGGGGGGCTACGAGCAGTACTTC
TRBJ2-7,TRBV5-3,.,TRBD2,CARRSGRPISYEQYF,TGTGCCAGAAGATCCGGGAGGCCCATCTCCTACGAGCAGTACTTC
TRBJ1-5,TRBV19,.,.,CASSMSSYNQPQHF,TGTGCCAGTAGTATGAGCTCTTACAATCAGCCCCAGCATTTT
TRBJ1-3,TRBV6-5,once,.,CASSYSPDTGNTIYF,TGTGCCAGCAGTTACAGCCCGGACACAGGAAACACCATATATTTT
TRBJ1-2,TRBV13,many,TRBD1,CASSQGFSSFTGDGYTF,TGTGCCAGCAGCCAAGGTTTTTCGTCATTCACAGGGGATGGCTACACCTTC
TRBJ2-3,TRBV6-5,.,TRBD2,CASSRGGGYTDTQYF,TGTGCCAGCAGCCGCGGGGGGGGGTACACAGATACGCAGTATTTT
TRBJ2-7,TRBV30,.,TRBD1,CAWSPGTGSDEQYF,TGTGCCTGGTCCCCCGGGACAGGGAGTGACGAGCAGTACTTC
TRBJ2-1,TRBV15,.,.,CATKSSVNYNEQFF,TGTGCCACCAAAAGTAGCGTCAACTACAATGAGCAGTTCTTC
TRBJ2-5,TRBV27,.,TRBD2,CATREGLAGGQETQYF,TGTGCCACCCGGGAGGGGCTAGCGGGAGGACAAGAGACCCAGTACTTC
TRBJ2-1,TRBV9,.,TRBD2,CASSVAGLADNEQFF,TGTGCCAGCAGCGTAGCTGGACTAGCGGACAATGAGCAGTTCTTC
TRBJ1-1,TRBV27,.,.,CASREDYQGTEAFF,TGTGCCAGCAGGGAAGACTACCAGGGGACTGAAGCTTTCTTT
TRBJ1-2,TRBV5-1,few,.,CASSLAGDYGYTF,TGCGCCAGCAGCTTGGCAGGGGACTATGGCTACACCTTC
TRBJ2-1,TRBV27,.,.,CASSLFPSGGEQFF,TGTGCCAGCAGTTTATTCCCGAGCGGTGGTGAGCAGTTCTTC